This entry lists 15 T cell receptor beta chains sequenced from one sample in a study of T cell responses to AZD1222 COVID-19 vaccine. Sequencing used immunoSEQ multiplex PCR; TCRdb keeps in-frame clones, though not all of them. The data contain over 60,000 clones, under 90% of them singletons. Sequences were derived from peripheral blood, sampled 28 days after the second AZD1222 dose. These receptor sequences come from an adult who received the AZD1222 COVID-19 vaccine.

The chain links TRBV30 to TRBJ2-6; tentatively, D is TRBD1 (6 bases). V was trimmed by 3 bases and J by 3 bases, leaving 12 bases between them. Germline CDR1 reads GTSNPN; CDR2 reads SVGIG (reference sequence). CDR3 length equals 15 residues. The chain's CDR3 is CAWSQNRVGANVLTF. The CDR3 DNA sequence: TGTGCCTGGAGCCAAAACAGGGTTGGGGCCAACGTCCTGACTTTC.

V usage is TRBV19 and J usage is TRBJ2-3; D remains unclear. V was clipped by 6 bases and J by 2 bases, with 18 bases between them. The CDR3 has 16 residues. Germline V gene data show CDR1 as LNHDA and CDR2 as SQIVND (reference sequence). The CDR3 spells CASRQKGWALTDTQYF. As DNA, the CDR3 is TGTGCCAGTAGGCAGAAGGGATGGGCCCTCACAGATACGCAGTATTTT.

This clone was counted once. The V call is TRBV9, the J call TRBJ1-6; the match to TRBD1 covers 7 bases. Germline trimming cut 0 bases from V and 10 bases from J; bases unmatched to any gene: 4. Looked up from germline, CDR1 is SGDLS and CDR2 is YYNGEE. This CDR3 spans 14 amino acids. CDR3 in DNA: TGTGCCAGCAGCGTAGGGACAGGCAGCTCACCCCTCCACTTT. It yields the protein CASSVGTGSSPLHF.

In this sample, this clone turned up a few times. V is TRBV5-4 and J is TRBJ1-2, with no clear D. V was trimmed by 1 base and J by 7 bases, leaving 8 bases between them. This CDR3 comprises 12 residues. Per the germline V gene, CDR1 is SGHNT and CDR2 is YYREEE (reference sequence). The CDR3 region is CASSLQRAGYTF. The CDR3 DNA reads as TGTGCCAGCAGCTTGCAGAGGGCTGGCTACACCTTC. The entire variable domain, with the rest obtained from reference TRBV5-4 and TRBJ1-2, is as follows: ETGVTQSPTHLIKTRGQQVTLRCSSQSGHNTVSWYQQALGQGPQFIFQYYREEENGRGNFPPRFSGLQFPNYSSELNVNALELDDSALYLCASSLQRAGYTFGSGTRLTVV.

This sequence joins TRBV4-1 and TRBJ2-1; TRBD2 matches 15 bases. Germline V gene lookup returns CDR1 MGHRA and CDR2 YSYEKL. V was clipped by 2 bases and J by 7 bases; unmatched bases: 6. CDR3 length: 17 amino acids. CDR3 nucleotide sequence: TGCGCCAGCAGCCAACGGACTAGCGGGGGGGCTCTGAATGAGCAGTTCTTC. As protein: CASSQRTSGGALNEQFF.

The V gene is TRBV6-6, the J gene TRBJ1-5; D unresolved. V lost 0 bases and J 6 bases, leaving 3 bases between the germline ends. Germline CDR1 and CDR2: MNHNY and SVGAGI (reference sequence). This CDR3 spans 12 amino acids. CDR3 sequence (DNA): TGTGCCAGCAGTTACTCAGGTCAGCCCCAGCATTTT. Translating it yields CASSYSGQPQHF.

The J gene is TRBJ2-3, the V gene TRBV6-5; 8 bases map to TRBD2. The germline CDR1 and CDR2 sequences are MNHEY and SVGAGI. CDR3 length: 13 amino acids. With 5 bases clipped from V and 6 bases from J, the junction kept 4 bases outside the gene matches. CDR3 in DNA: TGTGCCAGCAGTAGCGGGGGCCTTGATACGCAGTATTTT. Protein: CASSSGGLDTQYF.

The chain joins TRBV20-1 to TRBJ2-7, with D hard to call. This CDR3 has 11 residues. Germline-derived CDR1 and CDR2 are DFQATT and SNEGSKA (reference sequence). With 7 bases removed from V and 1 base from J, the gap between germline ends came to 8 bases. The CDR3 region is CSVLGSYEQYF. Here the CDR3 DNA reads TGCAGTGTACTGGGGTCCTACGAGCAGTACTTC.

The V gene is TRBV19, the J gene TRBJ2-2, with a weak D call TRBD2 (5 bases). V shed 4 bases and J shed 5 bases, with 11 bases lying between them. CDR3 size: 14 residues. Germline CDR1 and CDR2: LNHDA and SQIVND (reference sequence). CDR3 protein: CASSTTSGTGELFF. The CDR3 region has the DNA TGTGCCAGTAGTACAACAAGCGGTACCGGGGAGCTGTTTTTT.

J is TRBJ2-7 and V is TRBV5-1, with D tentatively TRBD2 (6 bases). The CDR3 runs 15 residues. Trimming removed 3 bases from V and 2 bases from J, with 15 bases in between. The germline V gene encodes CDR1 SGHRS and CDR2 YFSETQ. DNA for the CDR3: TGCGCCAGCAGCTACGGAAACCGGGGGACCTACGAGCAGTACTTC. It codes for CASSYGNRGTYEQYF.

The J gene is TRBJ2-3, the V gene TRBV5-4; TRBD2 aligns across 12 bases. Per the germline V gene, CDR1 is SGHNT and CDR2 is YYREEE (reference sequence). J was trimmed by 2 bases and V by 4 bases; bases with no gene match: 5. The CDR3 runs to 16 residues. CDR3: CASSRTSGADTDTQYF. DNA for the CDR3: TGTGCCAGCAGCCGGACTAGCGGGGCTGACACAGATACGCAGTATTTT.

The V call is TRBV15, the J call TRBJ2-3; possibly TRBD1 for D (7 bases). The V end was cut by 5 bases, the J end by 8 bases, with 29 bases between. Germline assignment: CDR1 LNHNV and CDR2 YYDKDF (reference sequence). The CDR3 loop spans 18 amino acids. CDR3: CATSPTGRKGGLRGTQYF. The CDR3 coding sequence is TGTGCCACCAGCCCGACAGGGCGAAAGGGGGGATTACGTGGTACGCAGTATTTT.

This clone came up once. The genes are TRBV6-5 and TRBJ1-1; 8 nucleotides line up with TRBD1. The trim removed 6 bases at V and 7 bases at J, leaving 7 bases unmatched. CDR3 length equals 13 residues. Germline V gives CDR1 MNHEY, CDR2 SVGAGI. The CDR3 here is CASSEDRAFEAFF. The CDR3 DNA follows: TGTGCCAGCAGCGAGGACAGGGCTTTTGAAGCTTTCTTT.

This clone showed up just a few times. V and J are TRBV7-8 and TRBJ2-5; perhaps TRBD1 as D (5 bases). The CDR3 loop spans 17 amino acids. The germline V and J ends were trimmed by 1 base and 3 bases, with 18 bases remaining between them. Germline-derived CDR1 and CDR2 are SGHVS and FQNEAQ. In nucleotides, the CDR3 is TGTGCCAGCAGCTTAGACAGGCTGAACAGAGTGAAAGAGACCCAGTACTTC. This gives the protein CASSLDRLNRVKETQYF.

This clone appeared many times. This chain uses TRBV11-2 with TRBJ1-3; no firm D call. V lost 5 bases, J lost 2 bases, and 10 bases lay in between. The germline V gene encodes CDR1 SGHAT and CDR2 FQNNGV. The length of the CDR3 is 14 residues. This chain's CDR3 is CASSRIGTGNTIYF. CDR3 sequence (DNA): TGTGCCAGCAGCCGAATAGGCACTGGAAACACCATATATTTT.